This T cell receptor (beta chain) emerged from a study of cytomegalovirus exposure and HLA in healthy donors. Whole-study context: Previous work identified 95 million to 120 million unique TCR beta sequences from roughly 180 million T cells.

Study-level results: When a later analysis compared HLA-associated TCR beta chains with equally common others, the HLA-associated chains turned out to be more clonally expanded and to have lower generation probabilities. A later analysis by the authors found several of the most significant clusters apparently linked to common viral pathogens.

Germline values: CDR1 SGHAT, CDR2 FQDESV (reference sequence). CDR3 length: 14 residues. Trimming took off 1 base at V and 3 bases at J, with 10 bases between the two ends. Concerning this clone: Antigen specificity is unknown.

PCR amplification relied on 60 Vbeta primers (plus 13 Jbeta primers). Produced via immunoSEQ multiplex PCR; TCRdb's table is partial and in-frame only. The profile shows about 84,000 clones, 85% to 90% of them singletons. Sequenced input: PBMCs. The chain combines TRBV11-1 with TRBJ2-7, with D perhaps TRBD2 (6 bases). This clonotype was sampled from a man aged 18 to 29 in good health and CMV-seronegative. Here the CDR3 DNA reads TGTGCCAGCAGCTTAGGGATGGGGGGCTACGAGCAGTACTTC. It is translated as CASSLGMGGYEQYF.